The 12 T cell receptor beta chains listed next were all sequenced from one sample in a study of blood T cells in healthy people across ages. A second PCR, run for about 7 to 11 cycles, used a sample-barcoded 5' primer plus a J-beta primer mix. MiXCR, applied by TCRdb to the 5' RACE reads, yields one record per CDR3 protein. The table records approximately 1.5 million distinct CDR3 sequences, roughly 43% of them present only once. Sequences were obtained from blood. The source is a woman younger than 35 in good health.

The CDR3 region is CASSLIAESYEQYF. The CDR3 nucleotides are TGTGCCAGCAGCTTAATAGCAGAATCCTACGAGCAGTACTTC. The J gene is TRBJ2-7, the V gene TRBV7-2, with no clear D. The CDR3 loop spans 14 amino acids. V lost 2 bases and J 1 base, leaving 9 bases between the germline ends. Germline CDR1 SGHTA, CDR2 FQGNSA.

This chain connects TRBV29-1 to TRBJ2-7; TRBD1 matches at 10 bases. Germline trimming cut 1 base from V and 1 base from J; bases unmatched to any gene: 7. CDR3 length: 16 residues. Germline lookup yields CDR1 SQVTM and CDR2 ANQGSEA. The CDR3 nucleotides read TGCAGCGTTGAAGGGGGAGGGACAGGGGTTTCCTACGAGCAGTACTTC. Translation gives CSVEGGGTGVSYEQYF.

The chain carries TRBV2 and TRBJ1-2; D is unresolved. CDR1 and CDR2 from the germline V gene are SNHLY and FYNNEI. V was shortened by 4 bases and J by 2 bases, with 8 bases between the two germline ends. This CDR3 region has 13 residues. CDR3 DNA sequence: TGTGCCAGCAGTGCCACAAAGAACTATGGCTACACCTTC. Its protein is CASSATKNYGYTF. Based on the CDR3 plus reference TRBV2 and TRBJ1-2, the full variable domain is EPEVTQTPSHQVTQMGQEVILRCVPISNHLYFYWYRQILGQKVEFLVSFYNNEISEKSEIFDDQFSVERPDGSNFTLKIRSTKLEDSAMYFCASSATKNYGYTFGSGTRLTVV.

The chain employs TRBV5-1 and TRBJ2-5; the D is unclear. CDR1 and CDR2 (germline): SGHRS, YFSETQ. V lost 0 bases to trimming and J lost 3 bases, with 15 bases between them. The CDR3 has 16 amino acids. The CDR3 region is CASSLAVGGREETQYF. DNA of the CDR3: TGCGCCAGCAGCTTGGCCGTCGGCGGCAGAGAAGAGACCCAGTACTTC.

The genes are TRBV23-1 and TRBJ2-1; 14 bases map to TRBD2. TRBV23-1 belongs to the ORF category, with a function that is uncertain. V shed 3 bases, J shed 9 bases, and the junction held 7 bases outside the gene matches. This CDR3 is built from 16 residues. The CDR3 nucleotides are TGCGCCAGCAGTCAGCGACTAGCGGGAGGGCCTTGTGAGCAGTTCTTC. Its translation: CASSQRLAGGPCEQFF.

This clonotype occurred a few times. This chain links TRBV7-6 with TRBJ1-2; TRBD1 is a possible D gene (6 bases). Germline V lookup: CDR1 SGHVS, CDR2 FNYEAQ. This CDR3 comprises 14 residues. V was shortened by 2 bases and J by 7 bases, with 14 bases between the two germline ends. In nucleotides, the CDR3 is TGTGCCAGCAGCTTATCGCAGGGGAGTCTTGGCTACACCTTC. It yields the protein CASSLSQGSLGYTF.

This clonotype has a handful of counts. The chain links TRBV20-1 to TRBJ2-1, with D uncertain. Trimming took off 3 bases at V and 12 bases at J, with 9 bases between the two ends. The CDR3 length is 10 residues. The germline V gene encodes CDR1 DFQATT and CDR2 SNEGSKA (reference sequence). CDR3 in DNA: TGCAGTGCTAGCCAAGTAGTGCAGTTCTTC. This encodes CSASQVVQFF.

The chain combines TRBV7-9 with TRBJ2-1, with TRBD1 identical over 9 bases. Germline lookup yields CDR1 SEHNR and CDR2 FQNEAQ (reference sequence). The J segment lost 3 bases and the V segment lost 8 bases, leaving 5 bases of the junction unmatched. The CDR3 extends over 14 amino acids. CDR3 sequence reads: CASARDRVYNEQFF. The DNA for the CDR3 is TGTGCCAGCGCCCGGGACAGGGTCTACAATGAGCAGTTCTTC.

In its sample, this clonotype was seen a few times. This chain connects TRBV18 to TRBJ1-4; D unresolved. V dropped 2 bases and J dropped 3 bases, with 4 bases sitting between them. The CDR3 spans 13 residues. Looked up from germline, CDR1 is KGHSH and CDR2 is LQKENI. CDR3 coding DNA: TGTGCCAGCTCACCAGTCCCTAATGAAAAACTGTTTTTT. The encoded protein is CASSPVPNEKLFF.

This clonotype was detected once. The CDR3 here is CASSARQINEQYF. In DNA form, the CDR3 reads TGTGCCAGCAGCGCCAGACAGATAAATGAGCAGTACTTC. The chain recombines TRBV7-9 with TRBJ2-5; TRBD1 might be the D (5 bases). Germline-derived CDR1 and CDR2 are SEHNR and FQNEAQ (reference sequence). The CDR3 consists of 13 residues. Trimming shortened V by 5 bases and J by 11 bases, and 18 bases separated the two germline ends.

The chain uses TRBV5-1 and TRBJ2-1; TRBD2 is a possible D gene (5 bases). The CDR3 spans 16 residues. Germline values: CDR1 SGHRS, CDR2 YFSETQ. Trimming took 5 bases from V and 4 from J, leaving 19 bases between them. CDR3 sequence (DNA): TGCGCCAGCAGAACCTCTGCCGGAGGACTGTACAATGAGCAGTTCTTC. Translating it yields CASRTSAGGLYNEQFF. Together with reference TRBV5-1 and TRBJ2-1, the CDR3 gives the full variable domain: KAGVTQTPRYLIKTRGQQVTLSCSPISGHRSVSWYQQTPGQGLQFLFEYFSETQRNKGNFPGRFSGRQFSNSRSEMNVSTLELGDSALYLCASRTSAGGLYNEQFFGPGTRLTVL.

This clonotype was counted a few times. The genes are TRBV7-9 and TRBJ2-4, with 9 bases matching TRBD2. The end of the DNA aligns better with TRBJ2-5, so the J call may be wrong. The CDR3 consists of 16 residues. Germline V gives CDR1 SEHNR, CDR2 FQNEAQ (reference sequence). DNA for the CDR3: TGTGCCAGCAGCCCCGTAGCGGGGGACTATTTATGGACCCAGTACTTC. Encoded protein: CASSPVAGDYLWTQYF.